Reported below is one TCR beta chain. Its antigen is undetermined. This sample was included in a study of Ad26.COV2.S vaccination and SARS-CoV-2 variants. Study-wide findings and caveats: Comparability of non-spike TCR breadth was observed across vaccine and placebo recipients.

Clones were sequenced by immunoSEQ multiplex PCR, and TCRdb holds only the in-frame ones, with some missing. The sample consists of some 350,000 clones, 92% of them appearing once. Germline CDR1 and CDR2: LGHNA and YSLEER. V was clipped by 0 bases and J by 5 bases, with 19 bases between them. This CDR3 is built from 17 residues. This chain connects TRBV4-3 to TRBJ2-5; perhaps TRBD1 as D (5 bases). The specimen was peripheral blood, collected after recovery from COVID-19. The TCR comes from a human donor who had recovered from COVID-19. The DNA for the CDR3 is TGCGCCAGCAGCCAAGATCCGGGTCCGGATCCAGGGGAGACCCAGTACTTC. As protein: CASSQDPGPDPGETQYF.